Each of the 24 T cell receptor beta chains below was sequenced from the same sample in a study of OX40 agonist ivuxolimab in advanced cancers. Repertoires were generated with immunoSEQ multiplex PCR, while TCRdb's copy carries only in-frame clones and drops some. The data show some 77,000 clones, about 90% seen once. The specimen was CD4+ or CD8+ T cells sorted from blood, collected in a trial of the OX40 agonist ivuxolimab. The receptors stem from an adult with an advanced solid tumor such as melanoma, head and neck, liver or kidney cancer.

This chain connects TRBV11-3 to TRBJ2-5; D is ambiguous. Germline-derived CDR1 and CDR2 are SGHNT and YENEEA. The V gene lost 2 bases and the J gene lost 4 bases, with 8 bases spanning the gap. The CDR3 runs 13 residues. CDR3 region: CASSLPVSETQYF. Here the CDR3 DNA reads TGTGCCAGCAGCTTACCGGTTTCAGAGACCCAGTACTTC.

The J gene is TRBJ2-5, the V gene TRBV18; D is ambiguous. The CDR3 consists of 12 residues. From germline, CDR1 is KGHSH and CDR2 LQKENI. V dropped 5 bases and J dropped 0 bases, with 4 bases sitting between them. The CDR3, as DNA: TGTGCCAGCTCAGGGGACCAAGAGACCCAGTACTTC. Translated, it gives CASSGDQETQYF.

The table lists this clone with a count of one. The V gene is TRBV29-1, the J gene TRBJ1-1; 10 positions agree with TRBD1. The CDR3 is made up of 13 amino acids. V was clipped by 8 bases and J by 9 bases; unmatched bases: 12. Germline V gene sequence: CDR1 SQVTM, CDR2 ANQGSEA. The CDR3 protein is CSYHGQGGVKAFF. CDR3 nucleotide sequence: TGCAGCTACCACGGACAGGGGGGCGTCAAAGCTTTCTTT.

This clone was detected only once. The chain joins TRBV14 to TRBJ2-5; D gene ambiguous. CDR3 size: 11 residues. The germline V gene encodes CDR1 SGHDN and CDR2 FVKESK. Trimming took 2 bases from V and 5 from J, leaving 3 bases between them. The CDR3 is CASSQRETQYF. The CDR3 DNA reads as TGTGCCAGCAGCCAAAGGGAGACCCAGTACTTC.

The chain links TRBV25-1 to TRBJ2-5, with 8 bases matching TRBD1. The germline gives CDR1 MGHDK, CDR2 SYGVNS. The CDR3 totals 17 residues. V lost 5 bases, J lost 2 bases, and 13 bases stayed unmatched. CDR3 sequence: CASSPNPGTGPQETQYF. The CDR3 coding sequence is TGTGCCAGCAGTCCTAACCCCGGGACAGGACCTCAAGAGACCCAGTACTTC.

The J gene is TRBJ2-3, the V gene TRBV28; tentatively, D is TRBD2 (6 bases). Germline values: CDR1 MDHEN, CDR2 SYDVKM. This CDR3 region has 14 residues. V lost 11 bases and J 4 bases, leaving 19 bases between the germline ends. CDR3 sequence reads: CAAGRVRGADTQYF. CDR3 in DNA: TGTGCCGCGGGCCGCGTCCGCGGGGCAGATACGCAGTATTTT.

The chain employs TRBV19 and TRBJ2-5; a weak D match, TRBD1 (6 bases). The CDR3 is 13 residues long. Trimming cost V 5 bases and J 4 bases, with 11 bases left between them. CDR1 and CDR2 from the germline V gene are LNHDA and SQIVND (reference sequence). CDR3 sequence reads: CASSATGGETQYF. CDR3 DNA: TGTGCCAGTAGTGCGACAGGAGGAGAGACCCAGTACTTC.

This clone was recorded only once. V is TRBV5-5 and J is TRBJ2-6, with a possible D match to TRBD2 (6 bases). Deletions cut 1 base from V and 0 bases from J, with 14 bases between. The CDR3 is 18 residues long. Germline V CDR1 and CDR2: SGHKS, YYEKEE (reference sequence). DNA of the CDR3: TGTGCCAGCAGCTTGCGCGGGGACGGGATCTCTGGGGCCAACGTCCTGACTTTC. Translated, it gives CASSLRGDGISGANVLTF.

This rearrangement joins TRBV19 to TRBJ2-5; a weak D match, TRBD1 (5 bases). The CDR3 length is 14 residues. Trimming removed 0 bases from V and 8 bases from J, with 13 bases in between. CDR1 is LNHDA, CDR2 SQIVND, per germline (reference sequence). The CDR3 region has the DNA TGTGCCAGTAGTATAGATTACTCAGGGAATACCCAGTACTTC. It yields the protein CASSIDYSGNTQYF.

The chain joins TRBV7-2 to TRBJ2-7, with D perhaps matching TRBD1 (7 bases). The CDR3 extends over 17 amino acids. The germline CDR1 and CDR2 sequences are SGHTA and FQGNSA. V gave up 1 base and J gave up 0 bases, with 16 bases separating them. The CDR3: CASSLGGGTANSYEQYF. In DNA, the CDR3 is TGTGCCAGCAGCTTAGGGGGCGGGACAGCAAACTCCTACGAGCAGTACTTC.

This sequence joins TRBV6-5 and TRBJ2-7; TRBD2 might be the D (6 bases). V was shortened by 5 bases and J by 4 bases, with 15 bases between the two germline ends. CDR3 length: 14 amino acids. Germline V gene data show CDR1 as MNHEY and CDR2 as SVGAGI. The CDR3 reads CASSGGGAGYEQYF. The CDR3 DNA reads TGTGCCAGCAGTGGCGGAGGGGCCGGATACGAGCAGTACTTC.

The chain recombines TRBV30 with TRBJ1-1; perhaps TRBD1 as D (6 bases). Deletions cut 2 bases from V and 8 bases from J, with 12 bases between. CDR1 is GTSNPN, CDR2 SVGIG, per germline (reference sequence). This CDR3 is built from 12 residues. DNA for the CDR3: TGTGCCTGGAGTCCCGGGAGGGGGGAAGCTTTCTTT. Amino acids: CAWSPGRGEAFF. The full variable domain, in which reference TRBV30 and TRBJ1-1 provide the parts outside the CDR3, is SQTIHQWPATLVQPVGSPLSLECTVEGTSNPNLYWYRQAAGRGLQLLFYSVGIGQISSEVPQNLSASRPQDRQFILSSKKLLLSDSGFYLCAWSPGRGEAFFGQGTRLTVV.

The V call is TRBV29-1, the J call TRBJ2-7; the match to TRBD1 covers 10 bases. Germline CDR1 and CDR2: SQVTM and ANQGSEA. The CDR3 runs 12 residues. The junction had 1 base not matched to a gene; V was cut back by 5 bases and J by 3 bases. Here the CDR3 DNA reads TGCAGCGTTCGGACAGGGGGCTACGAGCAGTACTTC. Protein sequence: CSVRTGGYEQYF.

This clone was detected only once. The rearrangement joins TRBV12-1 to TRBJ2-7; no check of the table's D call, TRBD1, against the DNA was made. TRBV12-1 is labeled a pseudogene. CDR3 length: 15 residues. The CDR3 is CASSLGDRSSYEQYF. CDR3 bases: TGTGCCAGCAGCCTTGGGGACAGGAGCTCCTACGAGCAGTACTTC.

The CDR3 bases are TGCGCCAGCAGCCAAAGTGGGACTTTTAATGAGCAGTTCTTC. It yields the protein CASSQSGTFNEQFF. The chain combines TRBV4-1 with TRBJ2-1, with TRBD2 as a possible D gene (6 bases). The CDR3 length is 14 residues. The V gene lost 2 bases and the J gene lost 7 bases, with 12 bases spanning the gap. Per the germline V gene, CDR1 is MGHRA and CDR2 is YSYEKL.

The chain uses TRBV10-3 and TRBJ2-7; 7 nucleotides line up with TRBD1. With 10 bases clipped from V and 2 bases from J, the junction kept 8 bases outside the gene matches. There are 13 residues in the CDR3. Germline V gene sequence: CDR1 ENHRY, CDR2 SYGVKD. The CDR3 coding sequence is TGTGCCACACGGGACAGCGCTACCTACGAGCAGTACTTC. Translated: CATRDSATYEQYF.

The V and J genes are TRBV25-1 and TRBJ2-7; perhaps D is TRBD1 or TRBD2 (5 bases each). The better agreement between TRBJ2-5 and the DNA end casts doubt on the J call. The CDR3 sequence is 14 residues long. Germline V gene lookup returns CDR1 MGHDK and CDR2 SYGVNS. CDR3 nucleotides: TGTGCCAGCAGTAGCCGGGACGTTCAAGAGACCCAGTACTTC. It codes for CASSSRDVQETQYF.

The chain combines TRBV18 with TRBJ2-2; D remains unclear. This CDR3 is 15 amino acids long. The germline V gene encodes CDR1 KGHSH and CDR2 LQKENI. The V end was cut by 6 bases, the J end by 6 bases, with 17 bases between. The CDR3 reads CASSLYAGDAGELFF. The CDR3 DNA reads TGTGCCAGCTCTCTTTACGCTGGAGACGCCGGGGAGCTGTTTTTT.

This rearrangement joins TRBV20-1 to TRBJ2-7; D could derive from TRBD1 or TRBD2 (5 bases each). The germline V gene encodes CDR1 DFQATT and CDR2 SNEGSKA (reference sequence). The V end was cut by 5 bases, the J end by 4 bases, with 9 bases between. The CDR3 sequence is 11 residues long. DNA of the CDR3: TGCAGTGCTGGGGGTACGTACGAGCAGTACTTC. Translated: CSAGGTYEQYF.

This chain joins TRBV28 and TRBJ1-3, with a possible D match to TRBD1 (5 bases). CDR1 is MDHEN, CDR2 SYDVKM, per germline. The CDR3 totals 14 residues. Trimming shortened V by 3 bases and J by 5 bases, and 11 bases separated the two germline ends. The CDR3 DNA reads as TGTGCCAGCAGTTTTGGGGGTGAGAGAAACACCATATATTTT. This translates into CASSFGGERNTIYF.

The V and J genes are TRBV2 and TRBJ1-5; no clear D gene. V was cut by 2 bases and J by 5 bases, with 7 bases left in between. The CDR3 sequence is 13 residues long. In germline, CDR1 is SNHLY, CDR2 FYNNEI. CDR3 loop: CASSEQRDQPQHF. In DNA, the CDR3 is TGTGCCAGCAGTGAACAGAGGGATCAGCCCCAGCATTTT.

The rearrangement links TRBV7-2 to TRBJ2-3; TRBD2 is a possible D gene (5 bases). In germline, CDR1 is SGHTA, CDR2 FQGNSA. Trimming removed 4 bases from V and 0 bases from J, with 8 bases in between. The CDR3 runs to 14 residues. CDR3 coding DNA: TGTGCCAGCAGCTCGGACTGGAGCACAGATACGCAGTATTTT. As protein: CASSSDWSTDTQYF.

The genes are TRBV18 and TRBJ2-1; possibly TRBD2 for D (5 bases). Germline lookup yields CDR1 KGHSH and CDR2 LQKENI. The CDR3 has 15 residues. V dropped 0 bases and J dropped 5 bases, with 11 bases sitting between them. CDR3 in DNA: TGTGCCAGCTCACCACCTTATGCGGGCAACAATGAGCAGTTCTTC. It specifies CASSPPYAGNNEQFF.

This chain uses TRBV11-2 with TRBJ2-7; TRBD2 aligns across 8 bases. V trimming: 2 bases; J trimming: 4 bases; junction bases outside the gene matches: 4. The CDR3 is 14 amino acids. CDR1 and CDR2 from the germline V gene are SGHAT and FQNNGV. The CDR3 coding sequence is TGTGCCAGCAGCTTAACACTAGCGGAGTACGAGCAGTACTTC. Protein sequence: CASSLTLAEYEQYF.